The 32 T cell receptor beta chains reported below all come from one sample, sequenced in a study of technical replicates of blood from several donors. Data came from immunoSEQ multiplex PCR; TCRdb stores just in-frame clones and leaves some out. The table records tens of thousands of clones, around 97% of them present only once. Sequencing input: T cells isolated from PBMCs. These TCRs come from a human donor in good health.

This clone came up once. The chain uses TRBV6-5 and TRBJ1-1; 7 bases map to TRBD1. This CDR3 is built from 15 residues. V lost 5 bases and J lost 4; bases outside the gene matches: 10. Germline V gene sequence: CDR1 MNHEY, CDR2 SVGAGI. CDR3 region: CASSKSYRGGTEAFF. For the CDR3, the DNA is TGTGCCAGCAGTAAATCATACAGGGGCGGCACTGAAGCTTTCTTT.

The chain joins TRBV19 to TRBJ2-7; TRBD2 is a possible D gene (5 bases). Trimming left V 5 bases short and J 0 bases short, with 11 bases between. Germline V gene data show CDR1 as LNHDA and CDR2 as SQIVND (reference sequence). This CDR3 is built from 14 residues. CDR3 loop: CASSEKGSSYEQYF. CDR3 DNA: TGTGCCAGTAGTGAAAAAGGGAGCTCCTACGAGCAGTACTTC.

The chain links TRBV7-9 to TRBJ1-5, with a weak D call TRBD1 (5 bases). This CDR3 spans 12 amino acids. CDR1 is SEHNR, CDR2 FQNEAQ, per germline (reference sequence). V was pared by 3 bases and J by 14 bases, with 14 bases between. Here the CDR3 DNA reads TGTGCCAGCAGCTTCACACCTGGACAAAAGCATTTT. Translating it yields CASSFTPGQKHF.

In this sample, this clone turned up once. The genes are TRBV2 and TRBJ2-5; TRBD2 matches at 7 bases. Germline CDR1 and CDR2: SNHLY and FYNNEI. With V trimmed by 1 base and J by 5 bases, 10 bases remained unmatched. This CDR3 has 16 amino acids. CDR3 residues: CASSEGRGRNGETQYF. The CDR3 nucleotides read TGTGCCAGCAGTGAAGGGCGGGGGAGGAACGGGGAGACCCAGTACTTC. The full variable domain, with the rest looked up from reference TRBV2 and TRBJ2-5, is EPEVTQTPSHQVTQMGQEVILRCVPISNHLYFYWYRQILGQKVEFLVSFYNNEISEKSEIFDDQFSVERPDGSNFTLKIRSTKLEDSAMYFCASSEGRGRNGETQYFGPGTRLLVL.

The chain has TRBV7-9 and TRBJ2-3; D call uncertain. The CDR3 is made up of 12 amino acids. From germline, CDR1 is SEHNR and CDR2 FQNEAQ (reference sequence). V lost 1 base, J lost 5 bases, and 4 bases lay in between. The CDR3 DNA follows: TGTGCCAGCAGCTTAGACTTAGATACGCAGTATTTT. This codes for CASSLDLDTQYF.

The chain carries TRBV5-1 and TRBJ2-7; 8 nucleotides agree with TRBD1. After removal of 4 bases from V and 2 bases from J, the junction contained 8 bases not matched to a gene. The CDR3 covers 15 residues. The V gene's germline CDR1 is SGHRS and CDR2 YFSETQ. The CDR3 is CASSPVQGVPYEQYF. In DNA form, the CDR3 reads TGCGCCAGCAGCCCGGTACAGGGGGTTCCCTACGAGCAGTACTTC.

This sequence joins TRBV7-9 and TRBJ2-7, with 7 bases matching TRBD1. The CDR3 runs to 13 residues. CDR1 is SEHNR and CDR2 is FQNEAQ in the germline V gene (reference sequence). The V segment lost 11 bases and the J segment 2 bases; nucleotides outside the gene matches: 9. The CDR3 sequence: CAVTGTATYEQYF. The CDR3 DNA reads TGTGCCGTTACCGGGACAGCCACCTACGAGCAGTACTTC. The entire variable domain, with the rest obtained from reference TRBV7-9 and TRBJ2-7, is as follows: DTGVSQNPRHKITKRGQNVTFRCDPISEHNRLYWYRQTLGQGPEFLTYFQNEAQLEKSRLLSDRFSAERPKGSFSTLEIQRTEQGDSAMYLCAVTGTATYEQYFGPGTRLTVT.

The rearrangement links TRBV5-1 to TRBJ1-2; D perhaps matches TRBD1 (5 bases). Trimming left V 4 bases short and J 4 bases short, with 17 bases between. The CDR3 sequence is 15 residues long. Germline V lookup: CDR1 SGHRS, CDR2 YFSETQ. The CDR3: CASSPGGVRGYGYTF. Here the CDR3 DNA reads TGCGCCAGCAGCCCTGGGGGGGTGCGGGGCTATGGCTACACCTTC.

The chain joins TRBV7-2 to TRBJ1-6; 9 bases match TRBD1. CDR1 and CDR2 from the germline V gene are SGHTA and FQGNSA. The CDR3 is made up of 16 amino acids. V was clipped by 4 bases and J by 10 bases; unmatched bases: 11. CDR3 in DNA: TGTGCCAGCAGCTCTAAAACGACAGGGGGGTGGTCACCCCTCCACTTT. Residues: CASSSKTTGGWSPLHF.

This clone has just one count. The chain couples TRBV27 to TRBJ1-2; no firm D call. The CDR3 has 12 amino acids. V was pared by 3 bases and J by 5 bases, with 7 bases between. The germline V gene has CDR1 MNHEY and CDR2 SMNVEV (reference sequence). The CDR3 bases are TGTGCCAGCAGTTTTGCGGGTTATGGCTACACCTTC. It encodes CASSFAGYGYTF.

The gene calls are TRBV11-2 and TRBJ2-5; tentatively, D is TRBD1 (5 bases). The germline gives CDR1 SGHAT, CDR2 FQNNGV. Trimming shortened V by 3 bases and J by 2 bases, and 13 bases separated the two germline ends. The CDR3 has 15 residues. The CDR3 here is CASSFGQRLQETQYF. CDR3 coding DNA: TGTGCCAGCAGCTTTGGACAACGCCTGCAAGAGACCCAGTACTTC.

The gene calls are TRBV29-1 and TRBJ2-3; TRBD2 matches at 10 bases. Trimming took 4 bases from V and 3 from J; bases not matched to a gene: 4. Looked up from germline, CDR1 is SQVTM and CDR2 is ANQGSEA. This CDR3 region has 14 residues. As DNA, the CDR3 is TGCAGCGTTGGGCCTAGCGGGAGTACAGATACGCAGTATTTT. Encoded protein: CSVGPSGSTDTQYF.

This chain joins TRBV6-4 and TRBJ2-1; the D is unclear. The V and J ends lost 4 bases and 6 bases respectively, with 10 bases between them. Germline lookup yields CDR1 MRHNA and CDR2 SNTAGT. CDR3 length: 13 amino acids. CDR3 residues: CASSAYSSNEQFF. The DNA for the CDR3 is TGTGCCAGCAGTGCTTATAGTAGCAATGAGCAGTTCTTC.

This clone was seen a single time. The chain links TRBV15 to TRBJ2-6, with D perhaps TRBD2 (5 bases). The CDR3 loop spans 15 amino acids. Trimming pared 5 bases from V and 1 base from J, leaving 9 bases between. CDR1 and CDR2 from the germline V gene are LNHNV and YYDKDF (reference sequence). CDR3 nucleotides: TGTGCCACCAGCGCCCGCGGGTCTGGGGCCAACGTCCTGACTTTC. Its translation: CATSARGSGANVLTF. The full variable domain, its missing parts supplied by reference TRBV15 and TRBJ2-6, is DAMVIQNPRYQVTQFGKPVTLSCSQTLNHNVMYWYQQKSSQAPKLLFHYYDKDFNNEADTPDNFQSRRPNTSFCFLDIRSPGLGDTAMYLCATSARGSGANVLTFGAGSRLTVL.

V gene TRBV2 combines with J gene TRBJ1-5, with D possibly matching TRBD1 (6 bases). This CDR3 is built from 14 residues. Germline V gene lookup returns CDR1 SNHLY and CDR2 FYNNEI. V lost 4 bases to trimming and J lost 7 bases, with 14 bases between them. DNA for the CDR3: TGTGCCAGCAGTGGTGGTACAGGGTCGCAGCCCCAGCATTTT. Translating gives CASSGGTGSQPQHF.

The chain employs TRBV7-2 and TRBJ1-1; possibly TRBD1 for D (5 bases). CDR3 length: 15 residues. Trimming pared 5 bases from V and 0 bases from J, leaving 13 bases between. From germline, CDR1 is SGHTA and CDR2 FQGNSA. The CDR3 spells CASSPAGLLNTEAFF. The CDR3 bases are TGTGCCAGCAGCCCAGCGGGGCTTTTGAACACTGAAGCTTTCTTT.

V gene TRBV4-1 combines with J gene TRBJ2-2, with a possible D match to TRBD2 (6 bases). V lost 0 bases and J 4 bases, leaving 15 bases between the germline ends. This CDR3 has 17 residues. The germline V gene encodes CDR1 MGHRA and CDR2 YSYEKL. The CDR3 sequence: CASSQDEAGLGTGELFF. CDR3 coding DNA: TGCGCCAGCAGCCAAGATGAGGCGGGGTTGGGCACCGGGGAGCTGTTTTTT.

The chain recombines TRBV10-1 with TRBJ1-2; 10 bases are a match to TRBD1. J was trimmed by 6 bases and V by 6 bases; bases with no gene match: 7. This CDR3 spans 14 amino acids. Germline CDR1 is WNHNN and CDR2 is SYGVQD (reference sequence). This CDR3 is CASSLSDRGNGYTF. The CDR3, as DNA: TGCGCCAGCAGCCTATCGGACAGGGGGAATGGCTACACCTTC.

This chain uses TRBV25-1 with TRBJ2-7; TRBD2 aligns across 7 bases. The CDR3 spans 14 residues. Germline CDR1 and CDR2: MGHDK and SYGVNS. J was trimmed by 2 bases and V by 5 bases; bases with no gene match: 6. The CDR3 DNA sequence: TGTGCCAGCAGTAACCCAGGACTAGCCTACGAGCAGTACTTC. It encodes CASSNPGLAYEQYF.

This chain joins TRBV2 and TRBJ2-5; 9 bases line up with TRBD1. The CDR3 sequence is 14 residues long. CDR1 and CDR2 from the germline V gene are SNHLY and FYNNEI. V lost 6 bases, J lost 5 bases, and 7 bases stayed unmatched. The CDR3: CASRETGGWETQYF. CDR3 DNA: TGTGCCAGCAGGGAAACAGGGGGCTGGGAGACCCAGTACTTC.

The CDR3 loop is CATSRQGARNQPQHF. The CDR3 DNA reads as TGTGCCACCAGCAGACAAGGGGCCCGCAATCAGCCCCAGCATTTT. The chain has TRBV15 and TRBJ1-5; tentatively, D is TRBD1 (5 bases). This CDR3 comprises 15 residues. The V and J ends lost 2 bases and 2 bases respectively, with 10 bases between them. Germline V CDR1 and CDR2: LNHNV, YYDKDF (reference sequence).

V usage is TRBV28 and J usage is TRBJ2-7, with TRBD2 as a possible D gene (6 bases). Germline CDR1 is MDHEN and CDR2 is SYDVKM. This CDR3 has 11 amino acids. The V end lost 11 bases, the J end lost 2 bases, and 10 bases lay between the germline ends. The CDR3 coding sequence is TGTGCCTCCGGGAGAGCCTACGAGCAGTACTTC. Translating gives CASGRAYEQYF.

The genes are TRBV18 and TRBJ2-5, with D maybe TRBD1 (6 bases). Trimming pared 6 bases from V and 2 bases from J, leaving 10 bases between. Germline V gives CDR1 KGHSH, CDR2 LQKENI. The CDR3 has 13 amino acids. CDR3: CASSVDRQETQYF. CDR3 in DNA: TGTGCCAGCTCCGTAGACAGGCAAGAGACCCAGTACTTC.

The chain has TRBV6-5 and TRBJ2-3, with a tentative D call TRBD1 (5 bases). Trimming took off 6 bases at V and 4 bases at J, with 11 bases between the two ends. CDR3 size: 13 residues. Germline lookup yields CDR1 MNHEY and CDR2 SVGAGI. The CDR3 loop reads CASRRGHADTQYF. In nucleotides, the CDR3 is TGTGCCAGCAGGCGTGGACATGCAGATACGCAGTATTTT.

The chain carries TRBV6-9 and TRBJ2-7; 8 nucleotides align to TRBD1. The CDR3 spans 15 residues. Germline-derived CDR1 and CDR2 are MNHGY and SVAAGI. The trim removed 3 bases at V and 6 bases at J, leaving 10 bases unmatched. This CDR3 reads CASSYPRDRGREQYF. CDR3 bases: TGTGCCAGCAGTTACCCACGAGACAGGGGTCGCGAGCAGTACTTC.

CDR3 bases: TGTGCCAGCAGCCAGGGCGGACAGTTCGGGTCCTTCTCCTACGAGCAGTACTTC. Its protein is CASSQGGQFGSFSYEQYF. This sequence joins TRBV4-2 and TRBJ2-7; D is possibly TRBD1 (6 bases). CDR1 and CDR2 from the germline V gene are LGHNA and YNFKEQ. V lost 3 bases, J lost 0 bases, and 21 bases lay in between. This CDR3 spans 18 amino acids.

The chain carries TRBV11-2 and TRBJ1-2; tentative D call: TRBD1 (6 bases). Trimming stripped 2 bases from V and 2 bases from J, with 15 bases between. This CDR3 comprises 16 residues. CDR1 and CDR2 (germline): SGHAT, FQNNGV. The CDR3 sequence is CASSLSYSQGNYGYTF. The CDR3 region has the DNA TGTGCCAGCAGCTTATCTTACTCCCAGGGGAACTATGGCTACACCTTC.

The chain combines TRBV29-1 with TRBJ2-7; D possibly corresponds to TRBD1 (6 bases). V gave up 0 bases and J gave up 5 bases, with 17 bases separating them. The CDR3 totals 15 residues. Germline V lookup: CDR1 SQVTM, CDR2 ANQGSEA. Written as DNA, the CDR3 is TGCAGCGTTGAAGATCATAAGGGGGTAGGCGACGAGCAGTACTTC. Translating gives CSVEDHKGVGDEQYF.

The rearrangement uses TRBV5-1 and TRBJ2-7, with a weak D call TRBD2 (6 bases). This CDR3 is built from 15 residues. V gave up 0 bases and J gave up 3 bases, with 13 bases separating them. The germline V gene encodes CDR1 SGHRS and CDR2 YFSETQ. CDR3 coding DNA: TGCGCCAGCAGCTTGGGGTTCGGGGGAAACTACGAGCAGTACTTC. Translated: CASSLGFGGNYEQYF.

The rearrangement joins TRBV11-3 to TRBJ1-2, with D perhaps matching TRBD1 (5 bases). V dropped 0 bases and J dropped 4 bases, with 21 bases sitting between them. In germline, CDR1 is SGHNT, CDR2 YENEEA. The CDR3 runs to 18 residues. This CDR3 is CASSLDQGSSTVPYGYTF. In DNA form, the CDR3 reads TGTGCCAGCAGCTTAGATCAGGGTTCGTCCACTGTCCCCTATGGCTACACCTTC.

The chain couples TRBV4-1 to TRBJ1-6, with TRBD1 matching 7 bases. With V trimmed by 4 bases and J by 7 bases, 10 bases remained unmatched. The CDR3 sequence is 16 residues long. Germline CDR1 is MGHRA and CDR2 is YSYEKL. This CDR3 reads CASSLTRDRVNSPLHF. Written as DNA, the CDR3 is TGCGCCAGCAGCCTTACCAGAGACAGGGTAAATTCACCCCTCCACTTT.

The sample holds one count of this clone. The genes are TRBV7-3 and TRBJ1-2, with D maybe TRBD1 (5 bases). The CDR3 has 15 amino acids. V was cut by 2 bases and J by 3 bases, with 13 bases left in between. Germline CDR1 reads SGHTA; CDR2 reads FQGTGA. The DNA of the CDR3 is TGTGCCAGCAGCTTAGATCGGGGGTCACACTATGGCTACACCTTC. It is translated as CASSLDRGSHYGYTF.